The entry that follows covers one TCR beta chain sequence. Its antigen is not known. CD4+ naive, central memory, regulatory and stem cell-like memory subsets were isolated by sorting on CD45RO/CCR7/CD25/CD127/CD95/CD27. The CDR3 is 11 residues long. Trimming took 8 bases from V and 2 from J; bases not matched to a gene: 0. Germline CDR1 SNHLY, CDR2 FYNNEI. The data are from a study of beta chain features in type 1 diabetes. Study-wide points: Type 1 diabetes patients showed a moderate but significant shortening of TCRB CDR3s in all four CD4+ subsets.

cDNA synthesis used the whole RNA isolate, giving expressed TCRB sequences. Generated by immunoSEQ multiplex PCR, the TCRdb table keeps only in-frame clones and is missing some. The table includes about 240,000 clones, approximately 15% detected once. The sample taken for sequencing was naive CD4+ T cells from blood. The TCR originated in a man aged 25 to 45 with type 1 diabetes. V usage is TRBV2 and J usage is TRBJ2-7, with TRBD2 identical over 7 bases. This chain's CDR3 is CASRGAYEQYF. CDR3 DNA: TGTGCCAGCCGGGGGGCCTACGAGCAGTACTTC.